The present entry profiles one T cell receptor (beta chain) with its context. This clone was counted between two and nine times. Its antigen is currently not known. No much larger clone exists at a distance of one base, and base qualities are not known. In Seattle, one collaborating source enrolled patients while the infection was active and tracked those patients longitudinally over the course of disease. Collaborating institutions collected whole blood in K2EDTA tubes following their own protocols. Collaborator samples were shipped for TCRbeta analysis as frozen whole blood, isolated PBMCs, or DNA extracted from either sample type. TCRbeta CDR3 regions were amplified from genomic DNA using the immunoSEQ Assay, a bias-controlled multiplex PCR. Processing in the source paper ran as follows. The number of nucleated cells in each sample was estimated from the amplification of reference gene primers within the assay. To quantify the absolute abundance of each unique TCRbeta CDR3 rearrangement, sequence reads were collapsed and filtered. For each sample, productive Simpson clonality was calculated as the square root of Simpson's diversity index across productive rearrangements. In TCRdb, the immuneACCESS table is reduced to in-frame sequences with V and J assigned. These tables do not hold every clone; where another copy was compared, an unresolved V gene accounts for under half, and the others remain unexplained. The DNA was the basis for D and trimming; V, J and clone size are from that table. This sample has almost 350,000 clones in its table, and 89% of those were observed once. The leading ten clones occupy about 3.9% of the sample.

The data were taken from a study of blood T cell repertoires in COVID-19 (dated by TCRdb to the early 2020s). Concerning the study at large: Collaborator samples came from the United States, Italy and Spain and covered acute and convalescent phases of COVID-19. Deeply sampled blood TCRbeta repertoires from subjects exposed to, actively infected with, or recovered from COVID-19 were included in the dataset. The sample metadata nearly always contained a de-identified subject ID, COVID-19 status, age in years and sex. The material from the prospective study consisted of cDNA or gDNA derived from T cells, B-cell-depleted T cells, or PBMCs. Samples were obtained from the ongoing ImmuneRACE study (first 160 participants) and from 950 to 1,500 subjects provided by 6 global collaborators. The repertoires were made available in a free public database intended to serve as a resource for research on the immune response to SARS-CoV-2. Where available, HLA class I and class II types were obtained from metadata supplied by the sample provider rather than from assay-based typing.

Overall results and qualifications from the work: Clinical and demographic metadata were provided uncurated, with the amount varying by source and participant.

The trim is 4 bases for V and 8 bases for J, with a gap of 8 bases between the germline ends. From a lookup of the germline V gene (reference sequence), CDR1 and CDR2 are LNHDA and SQIVND. The CDR3 holds 11 amino acids from the cysteine to the phenylalanine. The CDR3 DNA has 33 bases and is translated from base 1. Sequencing was done on a sample of peripheral blood. The clonotype comes from an older woman with COVID-19, enrolled during active disease. The chain is made from TRBV19 and TRBJ1-1; a confident D gene designation cannot be given. The CDR3 is CASSNLYEAFF. Here is the DNA: TGTGCCAGTAGTAACCTATACGAAGCTTTCTTT.